The source of this TCR beta chain is a study of T cell repertoires in cytomegalovirus infection. Whole-study context: An indication of both CMV infection and matching HLA type came from public TCR beta signatures. Broader study findings: Dominant in the ex vivo response were TCR beta clonotypes restricted by HLA-C and specific for CMV.

TCRdb fed the reads into MiXCR, producing one record per CDR3 protein. Among 400,000 or so distinct CDR3 sequences listed, about a sixth were seen once. At least ten counts were recorded for this clonotype. Its antigen is still unknown. Deletions cut 1 base from V and 7 bases from J, with 14 bases between. CDR1 is DFQATT, CDR2 SNEGSKA, per germline (reference sequence). The length of the CDR3 is 15 residues. The sample comprised PBMCs. The TCR was taken from a human donor in good health (CMV status not recorded). Some clones in this sample may be carry-over from other donors' samples. This chain links TRBV20-1 with TRBJ1-6; a possible D gene is TRBD1 (6 bases). CDR3 nucleotides: TGCAGTGCTAGAGGGGGAGCAGGGGTGAATTCACCCCTCCACTTT. Protein: CSARGGAGVNSPLHF.